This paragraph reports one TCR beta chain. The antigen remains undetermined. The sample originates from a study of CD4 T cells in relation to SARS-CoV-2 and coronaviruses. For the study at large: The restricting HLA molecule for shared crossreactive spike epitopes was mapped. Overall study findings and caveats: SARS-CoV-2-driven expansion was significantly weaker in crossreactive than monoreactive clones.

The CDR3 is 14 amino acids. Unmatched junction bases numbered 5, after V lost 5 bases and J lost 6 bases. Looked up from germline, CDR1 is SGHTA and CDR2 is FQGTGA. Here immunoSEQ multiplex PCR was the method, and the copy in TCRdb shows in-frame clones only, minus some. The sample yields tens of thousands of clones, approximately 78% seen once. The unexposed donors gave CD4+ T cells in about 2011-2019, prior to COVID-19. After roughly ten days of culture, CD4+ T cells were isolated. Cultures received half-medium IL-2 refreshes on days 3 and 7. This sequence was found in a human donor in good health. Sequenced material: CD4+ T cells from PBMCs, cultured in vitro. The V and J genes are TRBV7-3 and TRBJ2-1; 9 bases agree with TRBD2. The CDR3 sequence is CASSLSSGSNEQFF. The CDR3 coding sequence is TGTGCCAGCAGCCTCAGTAGCGGGAGCAATGAGCAGTTCTTC.